A single sample gave rise to the 4 T cell receptor beta chains below, sequenced in a study of CD8+ T cells in alopecia areata. The authors extracted RNA and reverse transcribed it into cDNA as the sequencing template. Sequencing was performed with immunoSEQ multiplex PCR; in TCRdb, only in-frame clones are kept and a portion is missing. Of more than 95,000 clones listed, around 61% are singletons. The sample taken for sequencing was CD4+ T cells sorted from blood. The receptors stem from a human donor in good health.

This sequence joins TRBV29-1 and TRBJ2-5; TRBD1 might be the D (7 bases). This CDR3 comprises 14 residues. Looked up from germline, CDR1 is SQVTM and CDR2 is ANQGSEA. CDR3 in amino acids: CTFQGGDIAKTQYF. Here the CDR3 DNA reads TGCACCTTCCAGGGGGGTGATATTGCTAAGACCCAGTACTTC.

V usage is TRBV30 and J usage is TRBJ1-3, with D tentatively TRBD1 (5 bases). Trimming took 1 base from V and 4 from J, leaving 11 bases between them. Looked up from germline, CDR1 is GTSNPN and CDR2 is SVGIG (reference sequence). The CDR3 sequence is 14 residues long. The CDR3: CAWSEAGSGNTIYF. The CDR3 DNA is TGTGCCTGGAGTGAGGCAGGGTCAGGAAACACCATATATTTT.

The V gene is TRBV9, the J gene TRBJ1-5, with D hard to call. The germline CDR1 and CDR2 sequences are SGDLS and YYNGEE. This CDR3 spans 13 amino acids. Trimming took 2 bases from V and 1 from J, leaving 4 bases between them. CDR3 protein: CASSVKSNQPQHF. The DNA for the CDR3 is TGTGCCAGCAGCGTGAAAAGCAATCAGCCCCAGCATTTT.

J is TRBJ1-5 and V is TRBV29-1; D gene uncertain. Trimming left V 4 bases short and J 8 bases short, with 12 bases between. This CDR3 is 12 amino acids long. Germline CDR1 and CDR2: SQVTM and ANQGSEA. As DNA, the CDR3 is TGCAGCGTTGCATCAGGAAGGGAGCCCCAGCATTTT. This gives the protein CSVASGREPQHF.